A single sample is the source of the 20 T cell receptor beta chains below, sequenced in a study of cytomegalovirus exposure and HLA in healthy donors. The repertoire was sequenced with immunoSEQ multiplex PCR; TCRdb's copy has only in-frame clones and lacks some. The sample has around 49,000 clones, 92% seen once; the top ten hold around 1.4%. Sequencing was carried out using PBMCs. Receptor source: a man between 18 and 35 years old in good health and CMV-seronegative.

This clone has only one observation. V usage is TRBV7-9 and J usage is TRBJ2-1, with 13 bases matching TRBD2. Germline V gene sequence: CDR1 SEHNR, CDR2 FQNEAQ (reference sequence). Unmatched junction bases numbered 7, after V lost 1 base and J lost 1 base. The CDR3 has 19 residues. This chain's CDR3 is CASSLGTSGRVLSYNEQFF. The CDR3 coding sequence is TGTGCCAGCAGCTTAGGTACTAGCGGGAGGGTCCTGTCCTACAATGAGCAGTTCTTC.

This chain links TRBV30 with TRBJ2-2; TRBD1 is a possible D gene (5 bases). The CDR3 contains 15 residues. V gave up 4 bases and J gave up 2 bases, with 14 bases separating them. Germline CDR1 reads GTSNPN; CDR2 reads SVGIG (reference sequence). The CDR3, as DNA: TGTGCCTGGAACCTCGGACACATAAACACCGGGGAGCTGTTTTTT. This codes for CAWNLGHINTGELFF. The full variable domain, in which reference TRBV30 and TRBJ2-2 provide the parts outside the CDR3, is SQTIHQWPATLVQPVGSPLSLECTVEGTSNPNLYWYRQAAGRGLQLLFYSVGIGQISSEVPQNLSASRPQDRQFILSSKKLLLSDSGFYLCAWNLGHINTGELFFGEGSRLTVL.

This chain uses TRBV5-1 with TRBJ2-7; 8 bases line up with TRBD2. The CDR3 extends over 15 amino acids. Germline V gene lookup returns CDR1 SGHRS and CDR2 YFSETQ. V dropped 0 bases and J dropped 0; count of bases not matched to a gene: 2. The CDR3 region has the DNA TGCGCCAGCAGCTTGGGGGCGGGGGGCTCCTACGAGCAGTACTTC. Protein: CASSLGAGGSYEQYF.

On this clone: Other DNA sequences of this sample code for an identical CDR3. The chain has TRBV10-3 and TRBJ2-1; the D gene is possibly TRBD2 (6 bases). Looked up from germline, CDR1 is ENHRY and CDR2 is SYGVKD. Trimming took off 6 bases at V and 7 bases at J, with 19 bases between the two ends. The CDR3 is 15 residues long. The CDR3 spells CAISSLAGTSNEQFF. CDR3 DNA sequence: TGTGCCATCAGCTCCCTGGCGGGAACGTCGAATGAGCAGTTCTTC.

V usage is TRBV18 and J usage is TRBJ1-1, with D perhaps matching TRBD1 (5 bases). The CDR3 totals 13 residues. The V end was cut by 4 bases, the J end by 3 bases, with 9 bases between. Germline V gene lookup returns CDR1 KGHSH and CDR2 LQKENI. For the CDR3, the DNA is TGTGCCAGCTCACACGGGGGGGACACTGAAGCTTTCTTT. Its protein is CASSHGGDTEAFF.

The chain couples TRBV5-8 to TRBJ1-4, with 8 bases identical to TRBD1. Germline V lookup: CDR1 SGHTS, CDR2 YDEGEE. The V gene end was trimmed by 3 bases and the J gene end by 8 bases; junction bases not matched to a gene: 6. The CDR3 runs to 14 residues. The CDR3 region is CASSSGTGGEKLFF. CDR3 DNA: TGTGCCAGCAGCTCCGGGACAGGAGGAGAAAAACTGTTTTTT.

The rearrangement uses TRBV20-1 and TRBJ2-2; D ambiguous. With 6 bases removed from V and 7 bases from J, the gap between germline ends came to 9 bases. The germline V gene has CDR1 DFQATT and CDR2 SNEGSKA (reference sequence). The CDR3 contains 11 residues. CDR3 nucleotide sequence: TGCAGTGCGTTTCATGTCGGGGAGCTGTTTTTT. This codes for CSAFHVGELFF.

This chain uses TRBV14 with TRBJ2-3; D ambiguous. Germline V gene sequence: CDR1 SGHDN, CDR2 FVKESK. With 1 base removed from V and 2 bases from J, the gap between germline ends came to 10 bases. CDR3 length: 15 amino acids. The CDR3 protein is CASSQGLRLTDTQYF. CDR3 DNA: TGTGCCAGCAGCCAAGGCTTGAGACTCACAGATACGCAGTATTTT.

J is TRBJ2-5 and V is TRBV30, with 9 positions matching TRBD2. V dropped 2 bases and J dropped 6; count of bases not matched to a gene: 4. From germline, CDR1 is GTSNPN and CDR2 SVGIG (reference sequence). This CDR3 is 13 amino acids long. The DNA for the CDR3 is TGTGCCTGGAGTTCTAGCGGGATAAAGACCCAGTACTTC. Its translation is CAWSSSGIKTQYF.

The rearrangement links TRBV18 to TRBJ2-1; a weak D match, TRBD2 (5 bases). Per germline, CDR1 KGHSH and CDR2 LQKENI. CDR3 size: 14 residues. Trimming stripped 2 bases from V and 8 bases from J, with 13 bases between. CDR3 residues: CASSPSPSHHEQFF. The CDR3 DNA is TGTGCCAGCTCACCATCTCCTAGCCACCATGAGCAGTTCTTC.

The gene calls are TRBV5-1 and TRBJ1-4; 7 bases are a match to TRBD1. CDR1 and CDR2 from the germline V gene are SGHRS and YFSETQ. The CDR3 is 15 residues long. The J segment lost 6 bases and the V segment lost 1 base, leaving 6 bases of the junction unmatched. The CDR3: CASSLRYRGYEKLFF. CDR3 DNA: TGCGCCAGCAGCTTGCGGTACAGGGGATATGAAAAACTGTTTTTT.

The sample holds one count of this clone. The chain recombines TRBV11-3 with TRBJ2-7; D is unresolved. The CDR3 is 15 residues long. From germline, CDR1 is SGHNT and CDR2 YENEEA. V lost 4 bases and J lost 2, with 15 bases in between. The CDR3 is CASSSRSGHPYEQYF. In nucleotides, the CDR3 is TGTGCCAGCAGCTCCCGGTCAGGCCACCCCTACGAGCAGTACTTC.

The J gene is TRBJ1-1, the V gene TRBV19, with D perhaps matching TRBD1 (6 bases). Trimming pared 5 bases from V and 6 bases from J, leaving 16 bases between. Germline-derived CDR1 and CDR2 are LNHDA and SQIVND (reference sequence). The CDR3 length is 14 residues. The CDR3 protein is CASSGIQGSAEAFF. The CDR3 coding sequence is TGTGCCAGTAGTGGGATACAGGGATCGGCTGAAGCTTTCTTT.

This clone was picked up one time. This sequence joins TRBV2 and TRBJ2-7, with TRBD1 as a possible D gene (6 bases). There are 12 residues in the CDR3. V shed 5 bases and J shed 6 bases, with 11 bases lying between them. The germline gives CDR1 SNHLY, CDR2 FYNNEI. CDR3 loop: CASSPDSGEQYF. As DNA, the CDR3 is TGTGCCAGCAGTCCGGACAGTGGCGAGCAGTACTTC.

V and J are TRBV2 and TRBJ2-1; 7 nucleotides match TRBD2. V lost 4 bases, J lost 4 bases, and 4 bases stayed unmatched. The CDR3 runs to 14 residues. CDR1 and CDR2 from the germline V gene are SNHLY and FYNNEI. CDR3 protein: CASSGLAVYNEQFF. CDR3 sequence (DNA): TGTGCCAGCAGTGGGCTAGCGGTATACAATGAGCAGTTCTTC.

The chain couples TRBV28 to TRBJ1-4, with no clear D. The CDR3 is 13 residues long. CDR1 is MDHEN, CDR2 SYDVKM, per germline. Deletions cut 3 bases from V and 4 bases from J, with 6 bases between. The CDR3 coding sequence is TGTGCCAGCAGTTTCCCTCTTAATGAAAAACTGTTTTTT. This codes for CASSFPLNEKLFF.

J is TRBJ2-5 and V is TRBV5-1; 12 bases are shared with TRBD2. Germline-derived CDR1 and CDR2 are SGHRS and YFSETQ. The junction had 14 bases not matched to a gene; V was cut back by 4 bases and J by 4 bases. The CDR3 totals 18 residues. The CDR3 DNA sequence: TGCGCCAGCAGCGTTGGCCGACTAGCGGGAGCGAGGTTAGAGACCCAGTACTTC. Residues: CASSVGRLAGARLETQYF.

The J gene is TRBJ1-1, the V gene TRBV7-8; D perhaps matches TRBD1 (6 bases). Germline CDR1 SGHVS, CDR2 FQNEAQ. The CDR3 length is 13 residues. The V end was cut by 4 bases, the J end by 4 bases, with 10 bases between. CDR3 DNA: TGTGCCAGCAGCTCGCCAGGGGCCACTGAAGCTTTCTTT. Translation: CASSSPGATEAFF.

The chain links TRBV2 to TRBJ2-1; D is possibly TRBD2 (5 bases). This CDR3 is 13 amino acids long. The V end lost 7 bases, the J end lost 4 bases, and 11 bases lay between the germline ends. Germline V gene data show CDR1 as SNHLY and CDR2 as FYNNEI. The CDR3 DNA reads TGTGCCAGCATGAGGGATATGTACAATGAGCAGTTCTTC. This codes for CASMRDMYNEQFF.

This clone was observed a handful of times. This sequence joins TRBV4-1 and TRBJ2-7, with TRBD1 identical over 10 bases. Germline V gene sequence: CDR1 MGHRA, CDR2 YSYEKL. With 4 bases clipped from V and 5 bases from J, the junction kept 11 bases outside the gene matches. The CDR3 length is 16 residues. The CDR3 bases are TGCGCCAGCAGCCTCCGGGACAGGGGAAAAATCGACGAGCAGTACTTC. Encoded protein: CASSLRDRGKIDEQYF.